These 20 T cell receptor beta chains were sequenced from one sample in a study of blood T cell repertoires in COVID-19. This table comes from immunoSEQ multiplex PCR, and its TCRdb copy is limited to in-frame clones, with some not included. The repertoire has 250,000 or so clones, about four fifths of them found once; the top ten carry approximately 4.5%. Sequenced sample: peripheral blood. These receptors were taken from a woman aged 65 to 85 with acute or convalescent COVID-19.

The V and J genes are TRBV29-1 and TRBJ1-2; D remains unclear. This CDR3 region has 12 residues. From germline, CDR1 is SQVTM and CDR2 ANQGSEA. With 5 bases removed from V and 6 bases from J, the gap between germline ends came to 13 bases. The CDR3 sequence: CSVLMASDGYTF. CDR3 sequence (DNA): TGCAGCGTTCTGATGGCCAGTGATGGCTACACCTTC.

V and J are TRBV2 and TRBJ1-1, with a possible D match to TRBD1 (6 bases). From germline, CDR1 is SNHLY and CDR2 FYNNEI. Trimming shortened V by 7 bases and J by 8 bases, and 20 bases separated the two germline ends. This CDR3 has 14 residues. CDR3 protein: CASTLGGGRQEAFF. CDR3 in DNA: TGTGCCAGCACCCTAGGGGGGGGTCGCCAAGAAGCTTTCTTT. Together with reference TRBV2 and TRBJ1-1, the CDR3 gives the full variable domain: EPEVTQTPSHQVTQMGQEVILRCVPISNHLYFYWYRQILGQKVEFLVSFYNNEISEKSEIFDDQFSVERPDGSNFTLKIRSTKLEDSAMYFCASTLGGGRQEAFFGQGTRLTVV.

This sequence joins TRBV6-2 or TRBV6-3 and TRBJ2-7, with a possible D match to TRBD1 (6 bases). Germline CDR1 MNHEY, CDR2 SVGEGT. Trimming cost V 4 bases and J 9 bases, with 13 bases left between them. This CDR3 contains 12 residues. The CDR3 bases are TGTGCCAGCAGTTCCACAGGGAATCGGCAGTACTTC. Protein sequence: CASSSTGNRQYF.

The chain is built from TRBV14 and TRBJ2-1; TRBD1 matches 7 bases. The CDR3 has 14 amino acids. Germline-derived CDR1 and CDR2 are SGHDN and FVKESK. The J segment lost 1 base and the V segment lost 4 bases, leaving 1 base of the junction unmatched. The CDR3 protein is CASSRTGSYNEQFF. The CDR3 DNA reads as TGTGCCAGCAGCCGGACAGGATCCTACAATGAGCAGTTCTTC.

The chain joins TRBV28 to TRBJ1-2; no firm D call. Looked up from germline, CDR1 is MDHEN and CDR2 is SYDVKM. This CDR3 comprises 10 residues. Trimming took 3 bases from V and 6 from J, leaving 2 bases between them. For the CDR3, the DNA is TGTGCCAGCAGTTTCAATGGCTACACCTTC. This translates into CASSFNGYTF.

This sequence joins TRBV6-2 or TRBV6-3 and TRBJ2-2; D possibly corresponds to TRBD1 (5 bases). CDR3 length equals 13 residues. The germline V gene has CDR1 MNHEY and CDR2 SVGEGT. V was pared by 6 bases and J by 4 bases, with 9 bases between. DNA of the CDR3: TGTGCCAGCAGCCTCGACAGCACCGGGGAGCTGTTTTTT. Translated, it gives CASSLDSTGELFF.

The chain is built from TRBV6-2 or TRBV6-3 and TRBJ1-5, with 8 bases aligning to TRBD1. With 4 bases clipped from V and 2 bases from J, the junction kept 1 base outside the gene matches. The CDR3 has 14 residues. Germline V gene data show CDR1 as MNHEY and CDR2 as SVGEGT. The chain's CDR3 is CASSLGQGNQPQHF. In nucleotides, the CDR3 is TGTGCCAGCAGTTTGGGACAGGGCAATCAGCCCCAGCATTTT.

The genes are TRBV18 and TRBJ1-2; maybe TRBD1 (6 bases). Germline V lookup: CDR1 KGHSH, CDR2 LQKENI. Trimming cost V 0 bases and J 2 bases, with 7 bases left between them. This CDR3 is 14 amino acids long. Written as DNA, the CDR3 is TGTGCCAGCTCACCACCCGGACAGAACTATGGCTACACCTTC. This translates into CASSPPGQNYGYTF.

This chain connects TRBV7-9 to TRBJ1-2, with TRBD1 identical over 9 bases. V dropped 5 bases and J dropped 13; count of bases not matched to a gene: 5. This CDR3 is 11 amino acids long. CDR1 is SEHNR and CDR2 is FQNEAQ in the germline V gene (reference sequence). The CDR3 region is CASSRGTGTTF. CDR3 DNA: TGTGCCAGCAGCCGCGGGACAGGGACCACCTTC.

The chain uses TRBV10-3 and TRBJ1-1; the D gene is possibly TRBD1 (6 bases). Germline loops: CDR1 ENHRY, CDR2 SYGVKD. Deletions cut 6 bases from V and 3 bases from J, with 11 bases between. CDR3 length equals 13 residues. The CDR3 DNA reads TGTGCCATCAGCACAGGGAGGGACACTGAAGCTTTCTTT. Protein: CAISTGRDTEAFF.

This chain's CDR3 is CASSLSGDPGTF. The CDR3 region has the DNA TGTGCCAGCAGCTTGTCAGGGGACCCCGGCACCTTC. V gene TRBV11-2 combines with J gene TRBJ1-2; D is possibly TRBD1 (6 bases). The CDR3 length is 12 residues. Between the trimmed V and J ends, which lost 3 bases and 13 bases, there was a span of 15 bases. Germline V gene lookup returns CDR1 SGHAT and CDR2 FQNNGV.

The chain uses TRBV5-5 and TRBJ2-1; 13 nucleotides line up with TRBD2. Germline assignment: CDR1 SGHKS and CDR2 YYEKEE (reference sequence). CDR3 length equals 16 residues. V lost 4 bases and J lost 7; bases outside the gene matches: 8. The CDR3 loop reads CASSLTSGGAWNEQFF. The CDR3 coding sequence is TGTGCCAGCAGCCTTACTAGCGGGGGGGCTTGGAATGAGCAGTTCTTC.

In nucleotides, the CDR3 is TGTGCCAGCAGCCACGGCCTGAGCGGGCAGCCCCAGCATTTT. Protein sequence: CASSHGLSGQPQHF. The J gene is TRBJ1-5, the V gene TRBV3-1 (or the pseudogene TRBV3-2); no firm D call. Trimming removed 3 bases at V and 7 bases at J, with 13 bases between. Germline CDR1 reads LGHDT; CDR2 reads YNNKEL (reference sequence). The CDR3 is 14 amino acids.

The CDR3 sequence is CATSPTGYGNQPQHF. DNA of the CDR3: TGTGCCACCAGCCCTACAGGGTACGGCAATCAGCCCCAGCATTTT. The chain is built from TRBV24-1 and TRBJ1-5, with TRBD1 as a possible D gene (6 bases). CDR3 length: 15 amino acids. Per the germline V gene, CDR1 is KGHDR and CDR2 is SFDVKD. V was shortened by 7 bases and J by 2 bases, with 14 bases between the two germline ends.

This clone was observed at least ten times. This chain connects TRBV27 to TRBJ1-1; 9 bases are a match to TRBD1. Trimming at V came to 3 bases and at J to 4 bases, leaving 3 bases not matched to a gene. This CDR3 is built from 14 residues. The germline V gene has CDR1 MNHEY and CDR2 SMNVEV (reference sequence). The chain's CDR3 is CASSFDRGGTEAFF. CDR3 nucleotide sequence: TGTGCCAGCAGTTTTGACAGGGGGGGCACTGAAGCTTTCTTT.

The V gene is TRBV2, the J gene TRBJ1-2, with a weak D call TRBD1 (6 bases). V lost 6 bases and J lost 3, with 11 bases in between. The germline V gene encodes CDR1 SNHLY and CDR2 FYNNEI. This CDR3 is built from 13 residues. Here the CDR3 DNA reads TGTGCCAGCAGATTACAGGGCTACTATGGCTACACCTTC. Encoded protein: CASRLQGYYGYTF.

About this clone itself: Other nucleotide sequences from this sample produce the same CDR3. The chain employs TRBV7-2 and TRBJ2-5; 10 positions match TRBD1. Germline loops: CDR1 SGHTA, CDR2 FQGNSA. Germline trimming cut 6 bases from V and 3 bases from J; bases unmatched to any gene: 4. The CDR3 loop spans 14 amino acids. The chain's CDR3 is CASRSGTGEETQYF. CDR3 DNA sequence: TGTGCCAGCAGGTCCGGGACAGGGGAAGAGACCCAGTACTTC.

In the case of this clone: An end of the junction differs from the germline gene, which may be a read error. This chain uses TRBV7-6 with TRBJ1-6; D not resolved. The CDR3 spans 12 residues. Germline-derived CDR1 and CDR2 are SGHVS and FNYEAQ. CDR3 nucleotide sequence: TGTGCCAGCAGCTCCAATAATTCACCCCTCCACTTT. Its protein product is CASSSNNSPLHF.

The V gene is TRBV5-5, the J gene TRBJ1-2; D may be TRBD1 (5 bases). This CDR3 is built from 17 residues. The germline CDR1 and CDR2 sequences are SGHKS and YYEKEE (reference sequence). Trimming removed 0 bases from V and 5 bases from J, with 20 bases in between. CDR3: CASSLANLGQGIYGYTF. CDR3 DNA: TGTGCCAGCAGCTTGGCCAACCTCGGGCAGGGTATTTATGGCTACACCTTC.

Here the CDR3 reads CASSQVPLLGTATYEQYF. The CDR3 DNA reads TGTGCCAGCAGCCAAGTCCCCCTCCTCGGGACAGCAACCTACGAGCAGTACTTC. The chain carries TRBV3-1 (or the pseudogene TRBV3-2) and TRBJ2-7, with 7 bases identical to TRBD1. The CDR3 length is 18 residues. CDR1 and CDR2 from the germline V gene are LGHDT and YNNKEL (reference sequence). V dropped 1 base and J dropped 2; count of bases not matched to a gene: 14.